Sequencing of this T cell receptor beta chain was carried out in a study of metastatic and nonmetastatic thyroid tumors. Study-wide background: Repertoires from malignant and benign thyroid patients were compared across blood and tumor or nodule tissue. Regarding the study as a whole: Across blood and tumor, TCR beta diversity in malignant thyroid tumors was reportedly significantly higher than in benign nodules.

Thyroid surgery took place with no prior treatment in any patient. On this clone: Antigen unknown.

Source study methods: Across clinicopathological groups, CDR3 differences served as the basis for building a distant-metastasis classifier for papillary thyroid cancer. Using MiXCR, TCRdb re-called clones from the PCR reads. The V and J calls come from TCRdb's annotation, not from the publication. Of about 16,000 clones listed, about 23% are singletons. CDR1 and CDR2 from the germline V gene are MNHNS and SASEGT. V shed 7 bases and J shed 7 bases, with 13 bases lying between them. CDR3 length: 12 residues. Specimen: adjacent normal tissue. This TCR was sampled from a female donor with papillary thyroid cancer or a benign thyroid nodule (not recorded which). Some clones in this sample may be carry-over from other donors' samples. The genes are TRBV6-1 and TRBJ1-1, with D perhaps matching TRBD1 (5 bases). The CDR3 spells CASTTKTDEAFF. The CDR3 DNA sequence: TGTGCCAGCACCACTAAGACAGATGAAGCTTTCTTT.